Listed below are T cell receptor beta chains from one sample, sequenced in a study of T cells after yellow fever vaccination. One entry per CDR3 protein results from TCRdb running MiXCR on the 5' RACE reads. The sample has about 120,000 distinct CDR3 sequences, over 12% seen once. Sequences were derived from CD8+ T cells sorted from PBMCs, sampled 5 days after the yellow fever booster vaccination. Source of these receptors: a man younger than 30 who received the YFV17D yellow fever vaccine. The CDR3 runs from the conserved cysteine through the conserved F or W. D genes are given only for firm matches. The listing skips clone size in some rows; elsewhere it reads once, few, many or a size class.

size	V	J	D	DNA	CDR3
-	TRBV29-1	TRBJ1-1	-	TGCAGCGTTAGGACAGTACTTGATGAAGCTTTCTTT	CSVRTVLDEAFF
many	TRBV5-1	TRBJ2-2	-	TGCGCCAGCAGGTCGAACACCGGGGAGCTGTTTTTT	CASRSNTGELFF
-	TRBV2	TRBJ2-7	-	TGTGCCAGCAAGTGGACTGAGGCCTACGAGCAGTACTTC	CASKWTEAYEQYF
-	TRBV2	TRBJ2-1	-	TGTGCCTCCAAGCCCCCGGGGCGGGTGGAGCAGTTCTTC	CASKPPGRVEQFF
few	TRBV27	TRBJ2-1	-	TGTGCCAGCAGTTCCGGGGGAGAGTCCTACAATGAGCAGTTCTTC	CASSSGGESYNEQFF
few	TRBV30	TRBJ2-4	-	TGTGCCTGGCAGGGGGGGAAAAACATTCAGTACTTC	CAWQGGKNIQYF
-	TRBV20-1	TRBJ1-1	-	TGCAGTGCTTACAGACAGGAACACATGAACACTGAAGCTTTCTTT	CSAYRQEHMNTEAFF
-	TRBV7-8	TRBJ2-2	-	TGTGCCAGCAGGTCGGGAAATAGTAACACCGGGGAGCTGTTTTTT	CASRSGNSNTGELFF
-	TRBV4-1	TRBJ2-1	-	TGCGCCAGCAGCTCGGCGGGACCGGAGCAGTTCTTC	CASSSAGPEQFF
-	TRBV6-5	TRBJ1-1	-	TGTGCCAGCAGTTACTTCCTTTTCCCCGCGGAACAGCTGAACACTGAAGCTTTCTTT	CASSYFLFPAEQLNTEAFF
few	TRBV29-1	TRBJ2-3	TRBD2	TGCAGCGTTGACGGGTTAGCGGGGAGCACAGATACGCAGTATTTT	CSVDGLAGSTDTQYF
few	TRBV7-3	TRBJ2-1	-	TGTGCCAGCAGCTACAGGGACGGTAACAATGAGCAGTTCTTC	CASSYRDGNNEQFF
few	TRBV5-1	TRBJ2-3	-	TGCGCCAGCAGCTTGGGACAGATGAGCACAGATACGCAGTATTTT	CASSLGQMSTDTQYF
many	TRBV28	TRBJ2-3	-	TGTGCCAGCAGTCCCGTACGGGCGACAGACACAGATACGCAGTATTTT	CASSPVRATDTDTQYF
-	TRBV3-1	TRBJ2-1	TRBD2	TGTGCCAGCACCTCGGTAGCGGGGGGGTACAATGAGCAGTTCTTC	CASTSVAGGYNEQFF
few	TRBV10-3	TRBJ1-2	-	TGTGCCATCTCTGGACAGAACTATGGCTACACCTTC	CAISGQNYGYTF
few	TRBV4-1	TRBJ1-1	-	TGCGCCAGCAGCCTAGATAAGACTGGGAACACTGAAGCTTTCTTT	CASSLDKTGNTEAFF
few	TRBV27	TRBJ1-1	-	TGTGCCAGCAGCCTGACTACAGGAATGAACACTGAAGCTTTCTTT	CASSLTTGMNTEAFF
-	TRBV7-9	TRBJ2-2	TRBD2	TGTGCCAGCAGCTTAGTAGGACTAGCGAACACCGGGGAGCTGTTTTTT	CASSLVGLANTGELFF
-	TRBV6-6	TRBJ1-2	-	TGTGCCAGCCGACCCCGGGGCGTATACTATGGCTACACCTTC	CASRPRGVYYGYTF
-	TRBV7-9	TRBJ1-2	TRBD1	TGTGCCCTGATGGTCCGGGACAGGGGCCGTGAGGGCTACACCTTC	CALMVRDRGREGYTF
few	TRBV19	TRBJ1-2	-	TGTGCCAGTCATCCTCGGACAGTGTCTAACTATGGCTACACCTTC	CASHPRTVSNYGYTF
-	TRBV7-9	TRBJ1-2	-	TGTGCCAGCAGCCAGGCCCGGGGAGGCTATGGCTACACCTTC	CASSQARGGYGYTF
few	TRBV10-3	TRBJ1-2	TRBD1	TGTGCCATCAGTGACCCTCCGGACAGGGGGCGCGATAACTATGGCTACACCTTC	CAISDPPDRGRDNYGYTF
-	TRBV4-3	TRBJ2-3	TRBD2	TGCGCCAGCACCAACCTGGGGGGGGGCACAGATACGCAGTATTTT	CASTNLGGGTDTQYF
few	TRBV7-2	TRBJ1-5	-	TGTGCCAGCAGCTACGGCTGGACTTATAGCAATCAGCCCCAGCATTTT	CASSYGWTYSNQPQHF
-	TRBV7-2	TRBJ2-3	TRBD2	TGTGCCAGCAGCTTATATGAGCGGGGGGGTGCTAGCACAGATACGCAGTATTTT	CASSLYERGGASTDTQYF
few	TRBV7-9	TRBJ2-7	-	TGTGCCAGCAGCTTGCGGGGGCCCTACGAGCAGTACTTC	CASSLRGPYEQYF
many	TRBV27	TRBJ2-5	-	TGTGCCAGCAGCGTGTTACCCACTAGCTGGGAGACCCAGTACTTC	CASSVLPTSWETQYF
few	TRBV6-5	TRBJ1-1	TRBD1	TGTGCCAGCAGTTACTATCGGCTTGGGGACAGGGAGGGGACTGAAGCTTTCTTT	CASSYYRLGDREGTEAFF
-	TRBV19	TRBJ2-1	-	TGTGCCAGCGGCGACACCTACAATGAGCAGTTCTTC	CASGDTYNEQFF
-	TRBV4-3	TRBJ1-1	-	TGCGCCAGCAGCCAAGATGGGGACCTTAACACTGAAGCTTTCTTT	CASSQDGDLNTEAFF
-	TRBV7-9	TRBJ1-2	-	TGTGCCAGCAGCCCAGGAGTTTCCTATGGCTACACCTTC	CASSPGVSYGYTF
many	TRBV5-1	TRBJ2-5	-	TGCGCCAGCAGCTTAACGCCCTCGGCGTCAGAGACCCAGTACTTC	CASSLTPSASETQYF
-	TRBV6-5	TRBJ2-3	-	TGTGCCAGCAGTTATGGGGCAGGTCCCTATACGCAGTATTTT	CASSYGAGPYTQYF
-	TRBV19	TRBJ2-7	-	TGTGCCAGTAGCGCCGGATCCTACGAGCAGTACTTC	CASSAGSYEQYF
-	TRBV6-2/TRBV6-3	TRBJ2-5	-	TGTGCCAGCAGTGGGGACGGAGAGACCCAGTACTTC	CASSGDGETQYF
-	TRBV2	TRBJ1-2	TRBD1	TGTGCCAGCAGTGGACAGGGGGCGAGTGGCTACACCTTC	CASSGQGASGYTF
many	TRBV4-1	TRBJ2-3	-	TGCGCCAGCAGCCAAGACGGGGGCCGCCGCACAGATACGCAGTATTTT	CASSQDGGRRTDTQYF
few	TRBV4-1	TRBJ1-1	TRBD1	TGCGCCAGCAGCCAAGATTCCGTCGAGGCAGGGGGGACTGAAGCTTTCTTT	CASSQDSVEAGGTEAFF
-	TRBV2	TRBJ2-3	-	TGTGCCAGCAGTGCACTGGACGGAGGATCTAGCACAGATACGCAGTATTTT	CASSALDGGSSTDTQYF
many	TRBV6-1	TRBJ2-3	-	TGTGCCAGCGGGGGGCTAGGCGCAGATACGCAGTATTTT	CASGGLGADTQYF
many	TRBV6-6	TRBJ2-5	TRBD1	TGTGCCAGCAGTAAGGGACAGTCAATCTCCCTTGAGACCCAGTACTTC	CASSKGQSISLETQYF
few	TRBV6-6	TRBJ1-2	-	TGTGCCAGCAGTTACCAACGGACAGCTAACTATGGCTACACCTTC	CASSYQRTANYGYTF
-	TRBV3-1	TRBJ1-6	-	TGTGCCAGCAGCCAAGAGGACAAGTATAATTCACCCCTCCACTTT	CASSQEDKYNSPLHF
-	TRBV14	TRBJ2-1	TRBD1	TGTGCCAGCAGCCATACCCGGGACAGTAATGAGCAGTTCTTC	CASSHTRDSNEQFF
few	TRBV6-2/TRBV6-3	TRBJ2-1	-	TGTGCCAGCAGTTACACCAGACCCTCCTACAATGAGCAGTTCTTC	CASSYTRPSYNEQFF
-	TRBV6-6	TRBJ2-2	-	TGTGCCAGCAGTTCCTATGGGACCGGGGAGCTGTTTTTT	CASSSYGTGELFF
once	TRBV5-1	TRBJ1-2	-	TGCGCCAGCGCATCTTCGGCCGGGACTGCGGATGGCTACACCTTC	CASASSAGTADGYTF
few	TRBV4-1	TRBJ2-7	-	TGCGCCAGCAGCCCCCCCAGGGGACACTCCTACGAGCAGTACTTC	CASSPPRGHSYEQYF
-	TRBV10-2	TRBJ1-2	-	TGCGCCAGCAGTGTTGGGGAAACTTATGGCTACACCTTC	CASSVGETYGYTF
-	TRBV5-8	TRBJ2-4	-	TGTGCTCTACCCACGGGTGGCATTCAGTACTTC	CALPTGGIQYF
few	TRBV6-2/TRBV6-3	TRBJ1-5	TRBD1	TGTGCCAGCAGAAGAGGACAGGGGCCCGATCAGCCCCAGCATTTT	CASRRGQGPDQPQHF